This is a list of T cell receptor beta chains from one sample in a study of T-cell reconstitution after alpha-beta-depleted transplantation in children. TCRdb called the PCR reads again in MiXCR, with one record for every CDR3 protein. Of under 450,000 distinct CDR3 sequences listed, 15% to 20% were seen once; the top ten hold approximately 29%. The specimen comprised PBMCs, mostly from graft donor cells, sampled 360 days after TCRalphabeta/CD19-depleted stem cell transplant. The origin of the receptors is a boy younger than two who had a stem cell transplant for Wiskott-Aldrich syndrome, so the T cells may come from the graft donor. CDR3s include the opening cysteine and the closing phenylalanine or tryptophan. A D gene is named only where the DNA matches it firmly. Clone size is shown for a subset of rows, as once, few, many or a class of expanded clone.

V gene	D gene	J gene	clone size	CDR3 DNA	CDR3 protein
TRBV25-1	TRBD2	TRBJ2-1	few	TGTGCCAGCAGTGAATACAGCGGGGTGGTACCCAATGAGCAGTTCTTC	CASSEYSGVVPNEQFF
TRBV24-1	NA	TRBJ2-1	NA	TGTGCCACCAAGGCTTCGGGAGACAATGAGCAGTTCTTC	CATKASGDNEQFF
TRBV7-9	TRBD2	TRBJ2-1	few	TGTGCCAGCAGCTTAATAGCGGGAGCAGGTGAGCAGTTCTTC	CASSLIAGAGEQFF
TRBV6-2/TRBV6-3	NA	TRBJ2-1	few	TGTGCCAGCAGTTACGGCACCAGCTCCTACAATGAGCAGTTCTTC	CASSYGTSSYNEQFF
TRBV10-3	NA	TRBJ1-2	few	TGTGCCATGAAGTCCGCTAACTATGGCTACACCTTC	CAMKSANYGYTF
TRBV5-6	NA	TRBJ2-3	NA	TGTGCCAGCAGCTTGGCCCTGGAAGATACGCAGTATTTT	CASSLALEDTQYF
TRBV27	TRBD2	TRBJ2-2	NA	TGTGCCAGCAATCTAGCGGGAGCCGGGGAGCTGTTTTTT	CASNLAGAGELFF
TRBV28	TRBD2	TRBJ2-5	few	TGTGCCAGCAGTTTTCCAAGACTAGCGGGATACCAAGAGACCCAGTACTTC	CASSFPRLAGYQETQYF
TRBV7-9	NA	TRBJ1-2	many	TGTGCCAGCAGCTTAAGGGCCGACAGGTCCTATGGCTACACCTTC	CASSLRADRSYGYTF
TRBV14	NA	TRBJ2-4	few	TGTGCCAGCAGCCCCGGACCCTTAAACATTCAGTACTTC	CASSPGPLNIQYF
TRBV3-1	NA	TRBJ2-7	NA	TGTGCCAGCAGCCAAGATAACGAGCAGTACTTC	CASSQDNEQYF
TRBV7-9	NA	TRBJ2-2	few	TGTGCCAGCAGCTTAGGTGGGCCCTCGAACACCGGGGAGCTGTTTTTT	CASSLGGPSNTGELFF
TRBV7-9	TRBD2	TRBJ2-3	NA	TGTGCCAGCAGCTTAGGTGGTAGCGGGGCAGATACGCAGTATTTT	CASSLGGSGADTQYF
TRBV29-1	TRBD2	TRBJ2-1	many	TGCAGCGTTTGGGGCGGGAGTTGGGACAATGAGCAGTTCTTC	CSVWGGSWDNEQFF
TRBV12-3/TRBV12-4	NA	TRBJ2-1	many	TGTGCCAGCAGTTTATGGGGACAAACGAGCTCCTACAATGAGCAGTTCTTC	CASSLWGQTSSYNEQFF
TRBV29-1	NA	TRBJ1-2	NA	TGCAGCGTTGGGAAAATAGATGGCTACACCTTC	CSVGKIDGYTF
TRBV20-1	NA	TRBJ2-7	few	TGCAGTGTTCAGTATGACTACGAGCAGTACTTC	CSVQYDYEQYF
TRBV4-2	NA	TRBJ2-2	many	TGTGCCAGCAGCCCGAGCGTAATCACCACCGGGGAGCTGTTTTTT	CASSPSVITTGELFF
TRBV9	TRBD2	TRBJ2-1	few	TGTGCCAGCAGCGTAACCCCAGGACTAGCGGTGAATGAGCAGTTCTTC	CASSVTPGLAVNEQFF
TRBV10-3	NA	TRBJ2-1	few	TGTGCCATCAGTGAGTCGCCCTGGGGGGAGGAGCAGTTCTTC	CAISESPWGEEQFF
TRBV6-5	NA	TRBJ1-6	few	TGTGCCAGCAGTTATATGGGCTCGGATTCACCCCTCCACTTT	CASSYMGSDSPLHF
TRBV24-1	TRBD2	TRBJ2-3	NA	TGTGCCACCAGTGACCGACTAGCGGGAGAGGCAGATACGCAGTATTTT	CATSDRLAGEADTQYF
TRBV4-1	TRBD1	TRBJ1-1	NA	TGCGCCAGCAGCCAAAGGACAGGGGGAACCACTGAAGCTTTCTTT	CASSQRTGGTTEAFF
TRBV7-9	NA	TRBJ2-1	NA	TGTGCCAGCAGCCCCCTGTTGGCCTACAATGAGCAGTTCTTC	CASSPLLAYNEQFF
TRBV20-1	NA	TRBJ1-5	few	TGCAGTGCTAGAAGGGCAGGGAATCAGCCCCAGCATTTT	CSARRAGNQPQHF
TRBV7-7	NA	TRBJ2-5	few	TGTGCCAGCAGCTTTCTTCTGGGTACGCAAGAGACCCAGTACTTC	CASSFLLGTQETQYF
TRBV20-1	NA	TRBJ2-2	few	TGCAGTGCTAGTTGGCAGGGGAACACCGGGGAGCTGTTTTTT	CSASWQGNTGELFF
TRBV3-1	TRBD2	TRBJ2-1	few	TGTGCCAGCAGCCAAGAGCGACTAGCGGGAGTTGAGCAGTTCTTC	CASSQERLAGVEQFF
TRBV11-2	NA	TRBJ2-6	few	TGTGCCAGCAGCTTAGGACAGTCTACCCCCTCTGGGGCCAACGTCCTGACTTTC	CASSLGQSTPSGANVLTF
TRBV5-1	NA	TRBJ2-3	NA	TGCGCCAGCAGCAGGTTATTCGGGGGTTTCACAGATACGCAGTATTTT	CASSRLFGGFTDTQYF
TRBV7-9	NA	TRBJ2-7	NA	TGTGCCAGCAGCTTATCTCGCTATACCGAGCAGTACTTC	CASSLSRYTEQYF
TRBV7-2	TRBD2	TRBJ2-1	once	TGTGCCAGCAGCAGAATCGGGACTAGCGATTCCTACAATGAGCAGTTCTTC	CASSRIGTSDSYNEQFF
TRBV7-9	NA	TRBJ2-2	many	TGTGCCAGCAGCTTCCCCTCTACCGGGGAGCTGTTTTTT	CASSFPSTGELFF
TRBV5-1	NA	TRBJ2-3	few	TGCGCCAGCAGCGTTGTCCGGGAATTGGATACGCAGTATTTT	CASSVVRELDTQYF
TRBV2	NA	TRBJ2-5	few	TGTGCCAGCATATCCCGCAAGCAAGAGACCCAGTACTTC	CASISRKQETQYF
TRBV27	TRBD2	TRBJ2-7	few	TGTGCCAGCAGGGCGCTAGCGGGAGGGGATGGGGTAGTGTACGAGCAGTACTTC	CASRALAGGDGVVYEQYF
TRBV5-1	NA	TRBJ2-2	few	TGCGCCAGCAGCTTGGTAAAGACCACCGGGGAGCTGTTTTTT	CASSLVKTTGELFF
TRBV6-5	TRBD2	TRBJ2-1	NA	TGTGCCAGCAGTTACTCAGGCGGGAGGGCCTTGGATGAGCAGTTCTTC	CASSYSGGRALDEQFF
TRBV10-3	NA	TRBJ1-2	few	TGTGCCATCAGCTTATCGACGGGAGGCCATGGCTACACCTTC	CAISLSTGGHGYTF
TRBV7-9	NA	TRBJ1-5	few	TGTGCCAGCAGCTCAAGGGCGAATCAGCCCCAGCATTTT	CASSSRANQPQHF
TRBV11-1	TRBD1	TRBJ2-5	NA	TGTGCCAGCACCAGCACAGGGGTAAGCCCCCAAGAGACCCAGTACTTC	CASTSTGVSPQETQYF
TRBV5-6	TRBD2	TRBJ2-5	NA	TGTGCCAGCAGCCCTCCCGGGACTAGGTTGCAGGAGACCCAGTACTTC	CASSPPGTRLQETQYF
TRBV7-9	NA	TRBJ2-3	NA	TGTGCCAGCAGCTTAGTACGGCGGTCCACAGATACGCAGTATTTT	CASSLVRRSTDTQYF
TRBV18	TRBD2	TRBJ2-7	NA	TGTGCCAGCTCCCCCTCAAGCGGGAGGGCCCCCGAGCAGTACTTC	CASSPSSGRAPEQYF
TRBV5-5	NA	TRBJ2-2	few	TGTGCCAGCAGCTTGAAGCCCCCAGGGAGGACCGGGGAGCTGTTTTTT	CASSLKPPGRTGELFF
TRBV18	NA	TRBJ2-3	NA	TGTGCCAGCTCACCACTATCGGGGCGAACCGGCACAGATACGCAGTATTTT	CASSPLSGRTGTDTQYF
TRBV19	NA	TRBJ1-2	few	TGTGCCAGTGCGGACGTACCCTATGGCTACACCTTC	CASADVPYGYTF
TRBV10-3	NA	TRBJ2-7	many	TGTGCCATCAGTGAGTCGATCATAAGCTACGAGCAGTACTTC	CAISESIISYEQYF
TRBV6-2/TRBV6-3	NA	TRBJ2-7	NA	TGTGCCAGCAGTTACGGACAGTTCTACGAGCAGTACTTC	CASSYGQFYEQYF
TRBV29-1	NA	TRBJ2-5	NA	TGCAGCGTTGCCATTTCTGAGACCCAGTACTTC	CSVAISETQYF
TRBV7-2	NA	TRBJ2-1	few	TGTGCCAGCAGCTTAGGATGGGGCGCCGTATGGAATGAGCAGTTCTTC	CASSLGWGAVWNEQFF
TRBV29-1	NA	TRBJ2-3	NA	TGCAGCGTTGGTGGCAGATACACAGATACGCAGTATTTT	CSVGGRYTDTQYF
TRBV12-3/TRBV12-4	NA	TRBJ2-2	NA	TGTGCCAGCAGTTCCCGAGGCGGGGGCGCGAACACCGGGGAGCTGTTTTTT	CASSSRGGGANTGELFF
TRBV4-3	TRBD2	TRBJ2-1	NA	TGCGCCAGCAGCCAAGAAGGCGGGACTACCGTCGATGAGCAGTTCTTC	CASSQEGGTTVDEQFF
TRBV3-1	NA	TRBJ2-2	NA	TGTGCCAGCAGCCAAGATGTTTGGCAGGGATTTGACACCGGGGAGCTGTTTTTT	CASSQDVWQGFDTGELFF
TRBV4-1	TRBD1	TRBJ2-7	few	TGCGCCAGCAGTCCTCGGGACAGGACTCCCCTTGGCACCTACGAGCAGTACTTC	CASSPRDRTPLGTYEQYF
TRBV11-3	NA	TRBJ2-7	NA	TGTGCCAGCAGCTTAGTACCGGGACTTTTCTACGAGCAGTACTTC	CASSLVPGLFYEQYF
TRBV20-1	NA	TRBJ1-2	NA	TGCAGTGCTAGAGCGCTAGGTCTGCGGGGGGTCTATGGCTACACCTTC	CSARALGLRGVYGYTF
TRBV12-3/TRBV12-4	TRBD1	TRBJ2-4	NA	TGTGCCAGCAGTTTTTCCAGGGACAGGGGAGCCAAAAACATTCAGTACTTC	CASSFSRDRGAKNIQYF
TRBV5-1	NA	TRBJ2-1	few	TGCGCCAGCAGCCCCAGGACGCGATCCTACAATGAGCAGTTCTTC	CASSPRTRSYNEQFF